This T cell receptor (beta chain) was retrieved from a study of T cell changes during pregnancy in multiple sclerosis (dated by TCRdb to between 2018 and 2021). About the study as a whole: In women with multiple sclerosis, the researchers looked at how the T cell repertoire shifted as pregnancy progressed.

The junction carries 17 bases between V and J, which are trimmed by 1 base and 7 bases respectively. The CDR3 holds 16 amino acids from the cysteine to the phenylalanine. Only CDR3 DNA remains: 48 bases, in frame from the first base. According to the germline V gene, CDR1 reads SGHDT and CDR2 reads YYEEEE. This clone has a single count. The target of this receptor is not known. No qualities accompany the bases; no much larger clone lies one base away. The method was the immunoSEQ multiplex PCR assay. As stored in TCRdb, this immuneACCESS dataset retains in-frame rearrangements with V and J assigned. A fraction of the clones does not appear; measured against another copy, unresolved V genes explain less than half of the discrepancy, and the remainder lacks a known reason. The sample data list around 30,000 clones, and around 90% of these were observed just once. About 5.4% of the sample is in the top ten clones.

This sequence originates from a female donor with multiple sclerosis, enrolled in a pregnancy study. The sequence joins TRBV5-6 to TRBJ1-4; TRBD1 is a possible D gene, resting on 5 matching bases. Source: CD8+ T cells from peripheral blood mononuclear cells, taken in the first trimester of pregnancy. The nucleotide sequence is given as TGTGCCAGCAGCTTGTCTGGAAGGGGCTTAGGTGAAAAACTGTTTTTT. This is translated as CASSLSGRGLGEKLFF.